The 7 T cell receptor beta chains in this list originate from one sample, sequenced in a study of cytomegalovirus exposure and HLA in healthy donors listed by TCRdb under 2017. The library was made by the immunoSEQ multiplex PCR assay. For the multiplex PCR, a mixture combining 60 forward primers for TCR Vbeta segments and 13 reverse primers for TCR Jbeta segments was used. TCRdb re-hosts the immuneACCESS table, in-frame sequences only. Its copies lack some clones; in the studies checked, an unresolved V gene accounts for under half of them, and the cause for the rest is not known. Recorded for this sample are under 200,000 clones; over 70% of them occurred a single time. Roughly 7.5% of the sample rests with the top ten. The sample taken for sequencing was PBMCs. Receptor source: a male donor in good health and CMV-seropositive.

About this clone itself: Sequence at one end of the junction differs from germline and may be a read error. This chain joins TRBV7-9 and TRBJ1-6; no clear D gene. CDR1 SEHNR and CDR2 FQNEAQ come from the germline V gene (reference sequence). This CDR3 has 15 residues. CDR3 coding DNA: TGTTCCAGCAGCCTCGGCGGGTCATTTAATTCACCCCTCCACTTT. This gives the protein CSSSLGGSFNSPLHF.

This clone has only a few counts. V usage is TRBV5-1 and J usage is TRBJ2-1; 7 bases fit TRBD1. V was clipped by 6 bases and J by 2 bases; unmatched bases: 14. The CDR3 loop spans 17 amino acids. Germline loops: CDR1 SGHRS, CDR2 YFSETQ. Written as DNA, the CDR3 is TGCGCCAGCACTTGGCGTCTCGACAGGGTGACCTACAATGAGCAGTTCTTC. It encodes CASTWRLDRVTYNEQFF.

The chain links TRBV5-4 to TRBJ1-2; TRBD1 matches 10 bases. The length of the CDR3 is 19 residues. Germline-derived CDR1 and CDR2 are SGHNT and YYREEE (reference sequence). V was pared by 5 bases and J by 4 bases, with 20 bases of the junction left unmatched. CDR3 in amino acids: CASSPGGRQGAASPYGYTF. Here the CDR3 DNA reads TGTGCCAGCAGTCCGGGGGGGAGACAGGGGGCTGCGTCCCCCTATGGCTACACCTTC.

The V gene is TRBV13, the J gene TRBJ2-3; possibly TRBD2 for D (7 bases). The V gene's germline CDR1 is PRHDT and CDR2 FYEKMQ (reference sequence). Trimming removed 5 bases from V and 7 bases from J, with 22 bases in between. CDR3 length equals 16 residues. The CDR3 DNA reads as TGTGCCAGCAGCAACCTACGGGGGGCCCAGGGGAATACGCAGTATTTT. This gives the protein CASSNLRGAQGNTQYF.

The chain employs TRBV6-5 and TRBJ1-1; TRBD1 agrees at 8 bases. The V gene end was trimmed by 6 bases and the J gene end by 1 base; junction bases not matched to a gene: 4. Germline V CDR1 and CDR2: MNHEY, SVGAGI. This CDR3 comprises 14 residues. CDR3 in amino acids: CASRPGTGNTEAFF. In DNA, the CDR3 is TGTGCCAGCAGGCCGGGGACAGGGAACACTGAAGCTTTCTTT.

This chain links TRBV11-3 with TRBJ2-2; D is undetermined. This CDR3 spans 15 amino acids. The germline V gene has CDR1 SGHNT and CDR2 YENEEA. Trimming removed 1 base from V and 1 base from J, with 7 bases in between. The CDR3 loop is CASSLGLGNTGELFF. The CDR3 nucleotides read TGTGCCAGCAGCTTAGGTCTCGGGAACACCGGGGAGCTGTTTTTT.

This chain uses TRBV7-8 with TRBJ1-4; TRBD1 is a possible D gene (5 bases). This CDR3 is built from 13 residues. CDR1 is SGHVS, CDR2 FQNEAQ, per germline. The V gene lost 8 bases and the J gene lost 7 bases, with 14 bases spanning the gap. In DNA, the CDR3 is TGTGCCAGCGCGGGGCAGGGCGGTGAAAAACTGTTTTTT. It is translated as CASAGQGGEKLFF. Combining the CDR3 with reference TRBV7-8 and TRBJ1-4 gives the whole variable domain GAGVSQSPRYKVAKRGQDVALRCDPISGHVSLFWYQQALGQGPEFLTYFQNEAQLDKSGLPSDRFFAERPEGSVSTLKIQRTQQEDSAVYLCASAGQGGEKLFFGSGTQLSVL.